The rows below give T cell receptor beta chains drawn from one sample of a study of human T cells and chemical hapten exposure. MiXCR, applied by TCRdb to the RACE reads, yields one record per CDR3 protein. The sample consists of roughly 100,000 distinct CDR3 sequences, 8% to 10% of them appearing once. This sample comprised whole blood, obtained in connection with sensitization to the hapten diphenylcyclopropenone (DPC). The receptors originated from a woman aged 35 to 49 with alopecia areata. Some clones in this sample may be carry-over from other donors' samples. CDR3s include the opening cysteine and the closing phenylalanine or tryptophan. Each record gives: CDR3 protein, CDR3 DNA, J gene, D gene, clone size, V gene. The D gene is left open where the match is weak. Clone size, where shown, is once, few, many, or a class for clones that have expanded.

CDR3aa: CSVTGGNNYGYTF
CDR3nt: TGCAGCGTAACAGGGGGAAACAACTATGGCTACACCTTC
j_gene: TRBJ1-2
d_gene: TRBD1
abundance: .
v_gene: TRBV29-1

CDR3aa: CASTRDRGYEKLFF
CDR3nt: TGTGCCAGCACCCGGGACAGGGGGTATGAAAAACTGTTTTTT
j_gene: TRBJ1-4
d_gene: TRBD1
abundance: .
v_gene: TRBV2

CDR3aa: CASSQDPQRGGRRAKNIQYF
CDR3nt: TGTGCCAGCAGCCAAGATCCCCAGCGGGGGGGACGTCGGGCCAAAAACATTCAGTACTTC
j_gene: TRBJ2-4
d_gene: TRBD2
abundance: .
v_gene: TRBV3-1

CDR3aa: CASSRTGVVVSNQPQHF
CDR3nt: TGTGCCAGCAGCAGGACAGGGGTAGTCGTCAGCAATCAGCCCCAGCATTTT
j_gene: TRBJ1-5
d_gene: TRBD1
abundance: .
v_gene: TRBV7-8

CDR3aa: CASSPRTGGSSTDTQYF
CDR3nt: TGTGCCAGCAGTCCACGGACGGGCGGGTCTAGCACAGATACGCAGTATTTT
j_gene: TRBJ2-3
d_gene: .
abundance: .
v_gene: TRBV9

CDR3aa: CSARAYGELFF
CDR3nt: TGCAGTGCTAGGGCATACGGGGAGCTGTTTTTT
j_gene: TRBJ2-2
d_gene: .
abundance: .
v_gene: TRBV20-1

CDR3aa: CSVEGVRGSSYEQYF
CDR3nt: TGCAGCGTTGAAGGGGTTAGGGGCTCCTCCTACGAGCAGTACTTC
j_gene: TRBJ2-7
d_gene: .
abundance: .
v_gene: TRBV29-1

CDR3aa: CATSRDLNRGSSGNTIYF
CDR3nt: TGTGCCACCAGCAGAGATCTGAACAGGGGGTCCTCTGGAAACACCATATATTTT
j_gene: TRBJ1-3
d_gene: TRBD1
abundance: many
v_gene: TRBV15

CDR3aa: CASSLDRGGQPQHF
CDR3nt: TGCGCCAGCAGCCTAGACAGGGGCGGACAGCCCCAGCATTTT
j_gene: TRBJ1-5
d_gene: TRBD1
abundance: few
v_gene: TRBV4-3

CDR3aa: CASSAPLANTGELFF
CDR3nt: TGTGCCAGCAGCGCCCCCCTCGCGAACACCGGGGAGCTGTTTTTT
j_gene: TRBJ2-2
d_gene: .
abundance: many
v_gene: TRBV28

CDR3aa: CASSAPLGTSGGRQNEQFF
CDR3nt: TGTGCCAGCAGTGCACCTCTAGGGACTAGCGGGGGCCGACAAAATGAGCAGTTCTTC
j_gene: TRBJ2-1
d_gene: TRBD2
abundance: .
v_gene: TRBV27

CDR3aa: CASSMVSGGNQPQHF
CDR3nt: TGTGCCAGTAGTATGGTGTCAGGGGGCAATCAGCCCCAGCATTTT
j_gene: TRBJ1-5
d_gene: .
abundance: many
v_gene: TRBV19

CDR3aa: CSPSAGETQYF
CDR3nt: TGCAGTCCCTCGGCAGGGGAGACCCAGTACTTC
j_gene: TRBJ2-5
d_gene: .
abundance: .
v_gene: TRBV20-1

CDR3aa: CAISESRGGSTDTQYF
CDR3nt: TGTGCCATCAGTGAGTCGAGGGGGGGCAGCACAGATACGCAGTATTTT
j_gene: TRBJ2-3
d_gene: .
abundance: few
v_gene: TRBV10-3

CDR3aa: CASSVVPGPVYGYTF
CDR3nt: TGTGCCAGCAGCGTAGTTCCTGGGCCCGTATATGGCTACACCTTC
j_gene: TRBJ1-2
d_gene: .
abundance: .
v_gene: TRBV9

CDR3aa: CAWGRHAGQGTQYF
CDR3nt: TGTGCCTGGGGACGACACGCCGGGCAGGGGACCCAGTACTTC
j_gene: TRBJ2-5
d_gene: .
abundance: .
v_gene: TRBV30

CDR3aa: CASSQEGQLVNTIYF
CDR3nt: TGCGCCAGCAGCCAAGAAGGCCAATTGGTGAACACCATATATTTT
j_gene: TRBJ1-3
d_gene: .
abundance: many
v_gene: TRBV4-3

CDR3aa: CARTPGGGLSSYNEQFF
CDR3nt: TGTGCCAGGACACCCGGGGGCGGTCTGAGCTCCTACAATGAGCAGTTCTTC
j_gene: TRBJ2-1
d_gene: .
abundance: many
v_gene: TRBV7-6

CDR3aa: CASSQTGDGTGNTIYF
CDR3nt: TGTGCCAGCAGCCAGACAGGGGACGGAACTGGAAACACCATATATTTT
j_gene: TRBJ1-3
d_gene: TRBD1
abundance: many
v_gene: TRBV6-1

CDR3aa: CASSQAVGQSNYGYTF
CDR3nt: TGTGCCAGCAGCCAAGCCGTTGGACAGTCTAACTATGGCTACACCTTC
j_gene: TRBJ1-2
d_gene: .
abundance: .
v_gene: TRBV4-2

CDR3aa: CATMAYRDEDPVMNTEAFF
CDR3nt: TGTGCCACCATGGCCTACAGGGACGAGGACCCCGTAATGAACACTGAAGCTTTCTTT
j_gene: TRBJ1-1
d_gene: .
abundance: many
v_gene: TRBV24-1

CDR3aa: CASISWGGTGELFF
CDR3nt: TGTGCCAGCATCTCCTGGGGAGGAACCGGGGAGCTGTTTTTT
j_gene: TRBJ2-2
d_gene: .
abundance: many
v_gene: TRBV28

CDR3aa: CASSPFQGGRNGELFF
CDR3nt: TGCGCCAGCAGCCCCTTTCAAGGAGGTCGGAACGGGGAGCTGTTTTTT
j_gene: TRBJ2-2
d_gene: .
abundance: many
v_gene: TRBV4-1

CDR3aa: CASSRGWTDSYNEQFF
CDR3nt: TGTGCCAGCAGTAGGGGGTGGACAGACTCCTACAATGAGCAGTTCTTC
j_gene: TRBJ2-1
d_gene: .
abundance: few
v_gene: TRBV6-2/TRBV6-3

CDR3aa: CASSERHGTSYEQYF
CDR3nt: TGTGCCAGCAGCGAAAGACACGGGACCTCCTACGAGCAGTACTTC
j_gene: TRBJ2-7
d_gene: .
abundance: .
v_gene: TRBV6-6

CDR3aa: CSASGQSSTGELFF
CDR3nt: TGCAGTGCCTCGGGACAGAGCTCCACCGGGGAGCTGTTTTTT
j_gene: TRBJ2-2
d_gene: TRBD1
abundance: few
v_gene: TRBV20-1

CDR3aa: CASSSAQGADEAFF
CDR3nt: TGTGCCAGCAGCTCCGCACAGGGGGCGGATGAAGCTTTCTTT
j_gene: TRBJ1-1
d_gene: TRBD1
abundance: .
v_gene: TRBV7-9

CDR3aa: CASSPPYNSPLHF
CDR3nt: TGTGCCAGCTCACCGCCCTATAATTCACCCCTCCACTTT
j_gene: TRBJ1-6
d_gene: .
abundance: many
v_gene: TRBV18

CDR3aa: CASSHPGQGIYGYTF
CDR3nt: TGCGCCAGCAGCCACCCCGGACAGGGGATATATGGCTACACCTTC
j_gene: TRBJ1-2
d_gene: TRBD1
abundance: .
v_gene: TRBV4-1

CDR3aa: CASSPRTGPNQPQHF
CDR3nt: TGTGCCAGCAGCCCCCGGACAGGGCCTAATCAGCCCCAGCATTTT
j_gene: TRBJ1-5
d_gene: TRBD1
abundance: few
v_gene: TRBV6-2/TRBV6-3

CDR3aa: CASSQGGQETQYF
CDR3nt: TGTGCCAGCAGCCAAGGCGGGCAAGAGACCCAGTACTTC
j_gene: TRBJ2-5
d_gene: .
abundance: .
v_gene: TRBV3-1